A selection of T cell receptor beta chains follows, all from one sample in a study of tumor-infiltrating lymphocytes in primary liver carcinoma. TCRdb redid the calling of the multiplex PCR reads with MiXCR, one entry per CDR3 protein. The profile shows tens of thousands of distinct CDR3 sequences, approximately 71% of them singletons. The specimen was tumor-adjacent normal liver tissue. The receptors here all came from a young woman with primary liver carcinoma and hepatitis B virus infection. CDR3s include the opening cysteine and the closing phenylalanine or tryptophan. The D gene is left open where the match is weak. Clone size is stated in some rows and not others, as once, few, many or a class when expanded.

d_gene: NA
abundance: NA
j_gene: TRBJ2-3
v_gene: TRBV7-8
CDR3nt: TGTGCTAGCAGCTTAGGAGCGAGATGGCCTGGTGATACGCAGTATTTT
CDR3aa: CASSLGARWPGDTQYF

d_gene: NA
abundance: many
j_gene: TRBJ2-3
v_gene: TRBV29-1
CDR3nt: TGCAGCACCAGTGGTGGGGAATTTACAGATACGCAGTATTTT
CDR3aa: CSTSGGEFTDTQYF

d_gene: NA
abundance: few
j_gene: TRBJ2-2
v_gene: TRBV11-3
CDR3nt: TGTGCCAGCAACCGTCGGGAGGGGGCCCCCGGGGAGCTGTTTTTT
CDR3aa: CASNRREGAPGELFF

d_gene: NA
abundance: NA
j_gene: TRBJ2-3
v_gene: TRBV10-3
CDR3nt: TGTGCCATCGGTGAACCCGGGATAGGGGCCGATACGCAGTATTTT
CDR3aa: CAIGEPGIGADTQYF

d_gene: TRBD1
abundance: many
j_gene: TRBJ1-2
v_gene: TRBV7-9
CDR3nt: TGTGCCAGCAGCGGAGGGCTCGGGACAGATGTTAACTATGGCTACACCTTC
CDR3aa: CASSGGLGTDVNYGYTF

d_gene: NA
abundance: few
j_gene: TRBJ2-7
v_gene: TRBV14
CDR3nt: TGTGCCAGCAGCCAATTCTCGGACGAGCAGTACTTC
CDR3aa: CASSQFSDEQYF

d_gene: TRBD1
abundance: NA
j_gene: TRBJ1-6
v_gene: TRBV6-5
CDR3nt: TGTGCAAGGAGTTACTATGGACAGGGACTAAATTCACCCCTCCACTTT
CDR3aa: CARSYYGQGLNSPLHF

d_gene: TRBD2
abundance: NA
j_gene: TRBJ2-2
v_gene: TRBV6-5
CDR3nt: TGTGCCAGCAGAGGGGGACTAGTCACGAACACCGGGGAACTGTCTTTT
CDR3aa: CASRGGLVTNTGELSF

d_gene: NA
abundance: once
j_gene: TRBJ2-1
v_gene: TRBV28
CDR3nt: TGTGCCAGCAGTTCACCGCTGGGGACCAGCTACAACAATGAGCAGTTCTTC
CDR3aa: CASSSPLGTSYNNEQFF

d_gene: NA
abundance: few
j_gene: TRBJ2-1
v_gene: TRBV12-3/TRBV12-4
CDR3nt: TGTGCCAGCACCCCGGGACTTAACTACAATGAGCAGTTCTTC
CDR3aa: CASTPGLNYNEQFF

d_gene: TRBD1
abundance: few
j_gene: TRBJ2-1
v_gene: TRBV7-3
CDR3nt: TGTGCCAGCAGCTTAGAGACAGGGGGATACAATGAGCAGTTCTTC
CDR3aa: CASSLETGGYNEQFF

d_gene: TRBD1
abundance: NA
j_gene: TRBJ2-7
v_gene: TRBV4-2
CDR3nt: TGTGCCAGCAGCCAACTGGGTCCGGGACAGGATATCTATAAGCAGTACTTC
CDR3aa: CASSQLGPGQDIYKQYF

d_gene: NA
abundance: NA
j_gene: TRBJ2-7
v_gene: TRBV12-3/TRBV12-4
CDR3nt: TGTGCCAGCAGTCCTCGGGACATTAACTACGAACAGTACTTC
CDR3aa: CASSPRDINYEQYF

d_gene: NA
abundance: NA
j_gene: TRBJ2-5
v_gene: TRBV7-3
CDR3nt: TGTTCCAGCAGCTTAGGGGGGGCTCAGGAGACCCAGTACTTC
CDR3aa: CSSSLGGAQETQYF

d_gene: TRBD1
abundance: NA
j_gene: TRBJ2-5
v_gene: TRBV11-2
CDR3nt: TGTGTCAGCGACACAAGAACAGGGGGCGCGAAAGAGACCCAGTACTTC
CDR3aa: CVSDTRTGGAKETQYF

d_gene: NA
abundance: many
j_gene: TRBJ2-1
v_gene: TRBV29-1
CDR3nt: TGCAGCGTGGCTTTAGGCGGGATCGAGTACAATGAGCAGTTCTTC
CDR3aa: CSVALGGIEYNEQFF

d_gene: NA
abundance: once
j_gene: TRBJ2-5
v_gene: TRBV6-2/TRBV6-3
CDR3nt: TGTGCCAGCAGACCTATCATAGGGGTGGAAGAGGCCCAGTACTTC
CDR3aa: CASRPIIGVEEAQYF

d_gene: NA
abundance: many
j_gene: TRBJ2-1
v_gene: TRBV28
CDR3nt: TGTGCCAGCATTTCCGACTCCCCCCGGAATGAGCAGTTCTTC
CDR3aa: CASISDSPRNEQFF

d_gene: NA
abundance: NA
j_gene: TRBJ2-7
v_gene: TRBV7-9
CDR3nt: TGTACCAGCAGCCTCCCGACTCATCGCTACGAGCGGTACTTC
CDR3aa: CTSSLPTHRYERYF

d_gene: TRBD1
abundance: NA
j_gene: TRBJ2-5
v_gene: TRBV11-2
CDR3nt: TGTGCCAGCAGCACAAAAACAGGGGGCGGGAAAGAGACGCAGTACTTC
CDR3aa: CASSTKTGGGKETQYF

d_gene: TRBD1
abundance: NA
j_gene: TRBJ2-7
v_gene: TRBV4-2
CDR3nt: TGTGCCAGCAGACAGGAACACCTAGGACAGGGGGGACCGCGCGAACAGTACTTC
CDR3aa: CASRQEHLGQGGPREQYF

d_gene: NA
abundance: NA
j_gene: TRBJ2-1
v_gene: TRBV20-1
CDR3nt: TGCAGCTTACAGGGGGCTCGTGACGGGAGGGAAACCTACAATGAGCAGTTCTTC
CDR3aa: CSLQGARDGRETYNEQFF

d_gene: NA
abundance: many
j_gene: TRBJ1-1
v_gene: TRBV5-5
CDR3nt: TGTGCCAGCAGCATCGGGGGGAGGGGAACTGAAGCTTTCTTT
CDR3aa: CASSIGGRGTEAFF

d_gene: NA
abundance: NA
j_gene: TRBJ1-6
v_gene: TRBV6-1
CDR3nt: TGTGCCAGCTGCGAACAGGGTGATAGCGGTTCACCCCTCCACTTT
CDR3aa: CASCEQGDSGSPLHF

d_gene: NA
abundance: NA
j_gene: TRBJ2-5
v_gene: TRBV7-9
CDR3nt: TGTGCCAGCAGCTGGCGGACGGCGTACCAAGAGACCCAGTACTTC
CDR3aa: CASSWRTAYQETQYF

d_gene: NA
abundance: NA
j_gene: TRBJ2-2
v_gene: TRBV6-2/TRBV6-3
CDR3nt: TGTGCCGGCAGTTACGGGTGGGACGAGACCGGGGAGCTGTTTTTT
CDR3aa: CAGSYGWDETGELFF

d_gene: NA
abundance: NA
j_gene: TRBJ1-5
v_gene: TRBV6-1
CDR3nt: TGTGCCTGCAGTGAATTCAAGAGCGGAGGCACAGATACGCAGCATTTT
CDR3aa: CACSEFKSGGTDTQHF

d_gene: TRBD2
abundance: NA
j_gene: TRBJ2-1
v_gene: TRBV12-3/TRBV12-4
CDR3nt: TGTGCCATCAGTTACGCTGCGGGAGGGTACAATGAACAGTTCTTC
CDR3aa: CAISYAAGGYNEQFF

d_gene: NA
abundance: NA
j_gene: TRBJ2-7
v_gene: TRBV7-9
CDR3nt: TGTGCCAGCAGCCACAGCTATGAGAAGTACTTC
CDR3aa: CASSHSYEKYF

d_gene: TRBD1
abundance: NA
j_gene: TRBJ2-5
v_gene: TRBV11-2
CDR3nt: TGTGCCAGCAGCTCAAGAACAGGGGGCGTGGAAGAGACCCAGTACTTC
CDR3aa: CASSSRTGGVEETQYF

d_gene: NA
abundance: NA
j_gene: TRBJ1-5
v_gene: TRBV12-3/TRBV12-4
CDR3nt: TGTGCCAGCAGTAGAGGGACGGCTCAGCCCCAGCATTTT
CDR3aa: CASSRGTAQPQHF

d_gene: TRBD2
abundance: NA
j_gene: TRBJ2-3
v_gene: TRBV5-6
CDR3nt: TGTGCCAGCAGCCAGACTAGCGGGCATCTAGGATATACGCAATATTTT
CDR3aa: CASSQTSGHLGYTQYF

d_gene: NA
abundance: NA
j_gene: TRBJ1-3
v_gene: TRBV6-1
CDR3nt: TGTGCCAGCAGTGAACGGGGCAGCTCTGGAAACGCCATATATTTT
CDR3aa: CASSERGSSGNAIYF

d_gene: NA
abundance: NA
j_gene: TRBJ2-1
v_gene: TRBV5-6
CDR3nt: TGTGCCAGCGGCGTCGGATCAGGAAGGGGCAATGAGGAGTTCTTC
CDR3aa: CASGVGSGRGNEEFF

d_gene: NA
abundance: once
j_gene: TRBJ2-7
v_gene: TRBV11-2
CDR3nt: TGTGCCAGCAGCTTCGAAGCTGCCTACGAGCAGTACTTC
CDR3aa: CASSFEAAYEQYF

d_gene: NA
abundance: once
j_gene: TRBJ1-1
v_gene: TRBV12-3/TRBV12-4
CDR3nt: TGTGCCAGCAGTTTAGGCGCGGACAGCGCTTATCCCATTGAAGCTTTCTTT
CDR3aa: CASSLGADSAYPIEAFF

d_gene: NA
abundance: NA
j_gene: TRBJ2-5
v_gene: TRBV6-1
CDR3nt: TGTGCCAGCCCCACACAACTGGGGGAGACCAAGTCCTTC
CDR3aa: CASPTQLGETKSF

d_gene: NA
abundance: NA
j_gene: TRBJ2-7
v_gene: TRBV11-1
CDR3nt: TGTGCCGGCAGCTTTGCGACGGCCTCCTACGTGCAGTACTTC
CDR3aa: CAGSFATASYVQYF

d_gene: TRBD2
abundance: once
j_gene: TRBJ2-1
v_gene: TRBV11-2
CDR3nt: TGTGCCAGCAGCCATCGAGGGGACTATAGTGAGCAGTTCTTC
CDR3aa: CASSHRGDYSEQFF

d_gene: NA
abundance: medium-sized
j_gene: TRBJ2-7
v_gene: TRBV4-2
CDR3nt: TGTGCCAGCAGCCAACCAGGCGAGTACGAGCAGTACTTC
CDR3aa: CASSQPGEYEQYF

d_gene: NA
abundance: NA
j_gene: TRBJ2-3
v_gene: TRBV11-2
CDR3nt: TGTGGCAGCAGTTACACAGACACGCAGTATTTT
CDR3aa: CGSSYTDTQYF

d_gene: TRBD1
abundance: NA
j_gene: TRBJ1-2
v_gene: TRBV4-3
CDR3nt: TGCCCCAGCAGCCAAGTCAGGGGGCGCGGCGACTATGGGTACACCTTC
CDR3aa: CPSSQVRGRGDYGYTF

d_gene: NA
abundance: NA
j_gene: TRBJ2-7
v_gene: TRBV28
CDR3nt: TGTGCCAGCAGTTTCCTCCAAACGGACGTCGGGGAACAGTACTTC
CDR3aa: CASSFLQTDVGEQYF

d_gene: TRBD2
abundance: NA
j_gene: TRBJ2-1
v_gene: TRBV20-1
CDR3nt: TGCAGTTCTAGAGTCTCTAGCGGGAGATCTTACAATGAGCAGTTCTTC
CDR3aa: CSSRVSSGRSYNEQFF

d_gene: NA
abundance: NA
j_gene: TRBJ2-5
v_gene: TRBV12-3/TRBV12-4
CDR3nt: TGTGCCAGCACTTTGGAGGGGGGCGTACAAGAGACCCAGAACTTC
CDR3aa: CASTLEGGVQETQNF

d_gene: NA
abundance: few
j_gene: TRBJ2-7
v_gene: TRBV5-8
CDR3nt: TGTGTCAGCAGCTTGCTCAGGGGTGATATCTCCTACGAGCAGTACTTC
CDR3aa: CVSSLLRGDISYEQYF

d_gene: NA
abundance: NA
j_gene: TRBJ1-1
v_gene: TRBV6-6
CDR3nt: TGTGCCAGCAGTTACGGCCCGGATGGGATCACTGGAGCTTTCTTT
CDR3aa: CASSYGPDGITGAFF

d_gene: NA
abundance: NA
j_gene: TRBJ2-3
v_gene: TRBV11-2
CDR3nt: TGTGCCAGCAGCCATCAATGGAGCTGGAGCCTCACAGATACGCAGTATTTT
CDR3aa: CASSHQWSWSLTDTQYF